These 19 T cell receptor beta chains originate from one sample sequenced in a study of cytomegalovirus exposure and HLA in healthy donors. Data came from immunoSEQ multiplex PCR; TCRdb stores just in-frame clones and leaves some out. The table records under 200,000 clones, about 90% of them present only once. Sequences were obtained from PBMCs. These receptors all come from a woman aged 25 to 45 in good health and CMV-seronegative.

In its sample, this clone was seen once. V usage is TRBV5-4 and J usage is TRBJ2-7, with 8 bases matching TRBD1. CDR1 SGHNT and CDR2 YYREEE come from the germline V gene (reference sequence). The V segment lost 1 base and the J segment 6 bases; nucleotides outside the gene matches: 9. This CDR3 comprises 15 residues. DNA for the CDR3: TGTGCCAGCAGCTTGCAGGGGGCGAATCAAGCCGAGCAGTACTTC. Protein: CASSLQGANQAEQYF.

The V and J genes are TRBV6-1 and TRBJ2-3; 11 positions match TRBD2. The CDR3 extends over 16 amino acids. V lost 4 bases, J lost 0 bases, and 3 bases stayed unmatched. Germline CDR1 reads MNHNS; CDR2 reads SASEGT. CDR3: CASSATSGGSTDTQYF. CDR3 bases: TGTGCCAGCAGTGCCACTAGCGGGGGAAGCACAGATACGCAGTATTTT.

Here the CDR3 reads CASSLGRAGQTYEQYF. The CDR3 DNA follows: TGTGCCAGCAGCTTGGGTCGGGCAGGACAGACCTACGAGCAGTACTTC. The chain joins TRBV5-5 to TRBJ2-7, with D maybe TRBD1 (6 bases). Germline-derived CDR1 and CDR2 are SGHKS and YYEKEE (reference sequence). V was clipped by 0 bases and J by 2 bases, with 15 bases between them. The CDR3 is 16 residues long.

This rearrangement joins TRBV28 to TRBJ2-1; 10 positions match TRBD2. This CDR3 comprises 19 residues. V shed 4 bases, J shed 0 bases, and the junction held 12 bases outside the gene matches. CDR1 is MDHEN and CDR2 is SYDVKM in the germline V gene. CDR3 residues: CASSSPTSGQPSSYNEQFF. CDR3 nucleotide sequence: TGTGCCAGCAGTTCTCCGACTAGCGGGCAACCTAGCTCCTACAATGAGCAGTTCTTC.

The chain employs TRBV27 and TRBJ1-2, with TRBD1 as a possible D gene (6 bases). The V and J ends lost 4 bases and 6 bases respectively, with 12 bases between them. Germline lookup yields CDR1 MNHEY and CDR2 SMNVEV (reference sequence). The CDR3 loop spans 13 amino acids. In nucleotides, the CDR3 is TGTGCCAGCAGTTCACAGGGTCTCGATGGCTACACCTTC. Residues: CASSSQGLDGYTF.

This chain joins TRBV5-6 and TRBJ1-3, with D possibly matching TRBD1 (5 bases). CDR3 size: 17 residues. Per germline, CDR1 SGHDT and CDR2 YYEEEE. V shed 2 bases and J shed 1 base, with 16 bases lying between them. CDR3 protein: CASSLTGSSGSGNTIYF. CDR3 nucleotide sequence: TGTGCCAGCAGCTTAACAGGATCTAGTGGATCTGGAAACACCATATATTTT.

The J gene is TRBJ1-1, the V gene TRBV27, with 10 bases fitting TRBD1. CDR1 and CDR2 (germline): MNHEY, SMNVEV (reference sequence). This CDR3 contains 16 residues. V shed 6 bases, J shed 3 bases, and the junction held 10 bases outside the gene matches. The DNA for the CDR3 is TGTGCCAGCAGAATGGGACAGGGGCGATGGGACACTGAAGCTTTCTTT. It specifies CASRMGQGRWDTEAFF.

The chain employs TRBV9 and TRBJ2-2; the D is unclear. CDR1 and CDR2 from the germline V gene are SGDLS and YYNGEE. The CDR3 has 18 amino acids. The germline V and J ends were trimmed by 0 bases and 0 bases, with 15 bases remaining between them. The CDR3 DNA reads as TGTGCCAGCAGCGTAGTGGTGGCGGCAGGACCGAACACCGGGGAGCTGTTTTTT. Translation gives CASSVVVAAGPNTGELFF.

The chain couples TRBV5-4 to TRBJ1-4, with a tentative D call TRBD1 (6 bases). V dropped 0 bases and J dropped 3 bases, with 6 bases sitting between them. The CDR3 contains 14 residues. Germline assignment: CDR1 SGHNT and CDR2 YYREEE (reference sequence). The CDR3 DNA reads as TGTGCCAGCAGCTTGGGGACAGCTAATGAAAAACTGTTTTTT. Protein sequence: CASSLGTANEKLFF.

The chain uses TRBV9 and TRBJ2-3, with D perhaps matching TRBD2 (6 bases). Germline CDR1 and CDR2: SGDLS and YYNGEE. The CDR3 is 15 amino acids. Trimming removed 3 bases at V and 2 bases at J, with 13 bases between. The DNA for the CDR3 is TGTGCCAGCAGCGCCTCGGGACTTTACACAGATACGCAGTATTTT. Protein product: CASSASGLYTDTQYF.

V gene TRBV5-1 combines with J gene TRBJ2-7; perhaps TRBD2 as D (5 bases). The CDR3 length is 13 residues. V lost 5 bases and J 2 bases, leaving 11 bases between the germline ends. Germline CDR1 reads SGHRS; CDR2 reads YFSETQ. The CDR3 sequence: CASRASGAYEQYF. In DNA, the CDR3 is TGCGCCAGCAGAGCGTCCGGGGCCTACGAGCAGTACTTC.

CDR3: CAWSVAAVVGANVLTF. For the CDR3, the DNA is TGTGCCTGGAGTGTGGCAGCAGTTGTAGGGGCCAACGTCCTGACTTTC. V is TRBV30 and J is TRBJ2-6, with no clear D. CDR1 is GTSNPN and CDR2 is SVGIG in the germline V gene (reference sequence). The CDR3 is 16 residues long. V was shortened by 0 bases and J by 4 bases, with 13 bases between the two germline ends.

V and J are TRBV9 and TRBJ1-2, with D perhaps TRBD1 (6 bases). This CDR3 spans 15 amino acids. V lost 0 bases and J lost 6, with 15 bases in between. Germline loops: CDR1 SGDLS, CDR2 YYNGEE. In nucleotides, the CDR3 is TGTGCCAGCAGCGTAGTCGGGGGGCAGTTAGATGGCTACACCTTC. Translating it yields CASSVVGGQLDGYTF.

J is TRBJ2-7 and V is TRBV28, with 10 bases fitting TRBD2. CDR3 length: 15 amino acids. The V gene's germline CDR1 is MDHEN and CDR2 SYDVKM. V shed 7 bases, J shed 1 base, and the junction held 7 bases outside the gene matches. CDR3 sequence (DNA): TGTGCCAGCAAAAAACTAGCGGGGTTGTCCTACGAGCAGTACTTC. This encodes CASKKLAGLSYEQYF.

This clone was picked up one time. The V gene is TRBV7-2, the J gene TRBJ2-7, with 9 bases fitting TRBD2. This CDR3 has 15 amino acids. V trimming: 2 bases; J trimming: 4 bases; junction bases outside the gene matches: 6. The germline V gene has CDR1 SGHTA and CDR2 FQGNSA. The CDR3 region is CASSLPAGGHYEQYF. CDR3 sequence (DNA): TGTGCCAGCAGCTTACCAGCGGGGGGACATTACGAGCAGTACTTC.

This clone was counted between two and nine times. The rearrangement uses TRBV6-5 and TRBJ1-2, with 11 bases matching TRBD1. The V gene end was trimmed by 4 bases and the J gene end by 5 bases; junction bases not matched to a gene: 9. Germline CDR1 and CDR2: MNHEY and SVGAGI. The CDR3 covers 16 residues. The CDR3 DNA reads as TGTGCCAGCAGTTCTCGATCCGGGACAGGGGGTTATGGCTACACCTTC. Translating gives CASSSRSGTGGYGYTF.

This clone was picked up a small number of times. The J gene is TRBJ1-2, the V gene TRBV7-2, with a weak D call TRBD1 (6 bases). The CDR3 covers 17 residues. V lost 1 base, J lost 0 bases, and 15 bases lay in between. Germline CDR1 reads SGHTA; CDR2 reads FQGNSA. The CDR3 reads CASSLGPGESTNYGYTF. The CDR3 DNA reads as TGTGCCAGCAGCTTAGGTCCAGGGGAATCTACTAACTATGGCTACACCTTC.

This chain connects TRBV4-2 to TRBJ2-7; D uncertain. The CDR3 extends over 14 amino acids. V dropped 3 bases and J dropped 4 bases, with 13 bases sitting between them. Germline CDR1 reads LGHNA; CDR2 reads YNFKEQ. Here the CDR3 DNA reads TGTGCCAGCAGCCACCGCGTCGGAAGTTACGAGCAGTACTTC. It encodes CASSHRVGSYEQYF.

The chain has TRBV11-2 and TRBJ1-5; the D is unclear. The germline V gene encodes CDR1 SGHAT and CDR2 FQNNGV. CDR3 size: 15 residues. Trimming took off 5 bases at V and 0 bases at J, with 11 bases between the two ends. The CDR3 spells CASSAGRSSNQPQHF. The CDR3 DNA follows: TGTGCCAGCAGCGCAGGACGGAGTAGCAATCAGCCCCAGCATTTT.